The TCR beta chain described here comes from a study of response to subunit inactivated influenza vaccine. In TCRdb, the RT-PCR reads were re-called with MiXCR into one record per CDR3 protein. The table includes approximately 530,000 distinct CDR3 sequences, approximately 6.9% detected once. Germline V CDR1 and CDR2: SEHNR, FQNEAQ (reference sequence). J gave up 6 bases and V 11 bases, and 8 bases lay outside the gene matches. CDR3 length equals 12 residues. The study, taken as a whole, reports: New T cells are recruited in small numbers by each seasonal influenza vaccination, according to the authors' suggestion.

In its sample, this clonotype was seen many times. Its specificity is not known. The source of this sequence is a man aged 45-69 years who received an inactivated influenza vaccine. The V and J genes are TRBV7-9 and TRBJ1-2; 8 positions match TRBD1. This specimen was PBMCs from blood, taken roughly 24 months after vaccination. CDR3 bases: TGTGCCGGAGGACAGGGATTAAATGGCTACACCTTC. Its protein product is CAGGQGLNGYTF.